This T cell receptor beta chain emerged from a study of coeliac disease. Generated by immunoSEQ multiplex PCR, the TCRdb table keeps only in-frame clones and is missing some. This sample yields roughly 5,200 clones, of which around 74% are seen a single time; roughly 5% belongs to the top ten. A word on this clone: The antigen remains unidentified.

The study, taken as a whole, reports: Lower clonality than controls marked TRB and TRG repertoires from active celiac intraepithelial and lamina propria samples.

The sequence came from a woman aged 18-35 years with active celiac disease. Sample: lamina propria lymphocytes from the gut.

The CDR3 loop is CASSETSGGTDTQYF. The CDR3 DNA sequence: TGTGCCAGCAGTGAAACTAGCGGGGGCACAGATACGCAGTATTTT. V usage is TRBV6-4 and J usage is TRBJ2-3, with 10 bases identical to TRBD2. The CDR3 consists of 15 residues. With 3 bases clipped from V and 1 base from J, the junction kept 1 base outside the gene matches. The germline CDR1 and CDR2 sequences are MRHNA and SNTAGT.